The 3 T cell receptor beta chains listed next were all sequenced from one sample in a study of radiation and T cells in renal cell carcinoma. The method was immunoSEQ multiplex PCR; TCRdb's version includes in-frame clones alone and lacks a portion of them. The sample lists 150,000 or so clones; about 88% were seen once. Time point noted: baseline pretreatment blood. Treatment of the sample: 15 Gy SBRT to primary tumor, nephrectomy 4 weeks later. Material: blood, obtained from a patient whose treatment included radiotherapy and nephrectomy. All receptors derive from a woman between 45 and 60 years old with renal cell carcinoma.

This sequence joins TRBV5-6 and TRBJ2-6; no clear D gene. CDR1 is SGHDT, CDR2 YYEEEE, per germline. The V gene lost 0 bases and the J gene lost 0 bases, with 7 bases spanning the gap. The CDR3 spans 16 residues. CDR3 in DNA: TGTGCCAGCAGCTTGGTTAGCAGCTCTGGGGCCAACGTCCTGACTTTC. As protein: CASSLVSSSGANVLTF.

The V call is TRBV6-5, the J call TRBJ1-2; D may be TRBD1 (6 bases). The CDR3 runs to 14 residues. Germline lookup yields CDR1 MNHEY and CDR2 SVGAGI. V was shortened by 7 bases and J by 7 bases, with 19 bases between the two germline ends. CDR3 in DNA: TGTGCCAGCACCACAATAGGGGGAATAGGTGGCTACACCTTC. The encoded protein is CASTTIGGIGGYTF.

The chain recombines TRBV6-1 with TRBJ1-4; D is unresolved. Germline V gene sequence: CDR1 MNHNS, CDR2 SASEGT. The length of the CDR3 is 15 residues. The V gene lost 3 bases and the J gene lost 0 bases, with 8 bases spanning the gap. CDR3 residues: CASSDLLATNEKLFF. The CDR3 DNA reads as TGTGCCAGCAGTGATCTTCTAGCAACTAATGAAAAACTGTTTTTT.